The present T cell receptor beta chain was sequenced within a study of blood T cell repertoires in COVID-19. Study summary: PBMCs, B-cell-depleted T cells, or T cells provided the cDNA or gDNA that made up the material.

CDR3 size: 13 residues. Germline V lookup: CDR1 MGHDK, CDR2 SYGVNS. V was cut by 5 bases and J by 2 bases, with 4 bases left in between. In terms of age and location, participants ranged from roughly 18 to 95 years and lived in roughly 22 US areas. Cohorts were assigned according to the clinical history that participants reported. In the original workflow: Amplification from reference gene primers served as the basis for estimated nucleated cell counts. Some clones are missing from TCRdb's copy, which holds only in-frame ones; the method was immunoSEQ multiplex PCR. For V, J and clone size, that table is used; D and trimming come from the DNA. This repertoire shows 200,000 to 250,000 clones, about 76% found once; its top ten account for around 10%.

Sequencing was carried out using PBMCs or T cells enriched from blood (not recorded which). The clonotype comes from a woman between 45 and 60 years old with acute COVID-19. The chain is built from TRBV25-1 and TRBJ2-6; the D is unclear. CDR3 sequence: CASSLAGANVLTF. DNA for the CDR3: TGTGCCAGCAGTCTTGCTGGGGCCAACGTCCTGACTTTC.